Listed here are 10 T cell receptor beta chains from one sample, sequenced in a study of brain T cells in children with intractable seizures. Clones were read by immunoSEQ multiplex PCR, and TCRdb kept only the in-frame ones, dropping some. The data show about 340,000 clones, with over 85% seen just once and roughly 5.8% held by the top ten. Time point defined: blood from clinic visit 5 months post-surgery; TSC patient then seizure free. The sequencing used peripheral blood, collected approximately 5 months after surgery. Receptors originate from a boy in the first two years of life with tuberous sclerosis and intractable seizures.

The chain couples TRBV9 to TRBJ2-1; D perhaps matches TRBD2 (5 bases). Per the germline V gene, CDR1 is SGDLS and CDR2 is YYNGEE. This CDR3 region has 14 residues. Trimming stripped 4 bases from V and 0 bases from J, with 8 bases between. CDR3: CASSPGISYNEQFF. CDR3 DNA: TGTGCCAGCAGCCCGGGGATCTCCTACAATGAGCAGTTCTTC.

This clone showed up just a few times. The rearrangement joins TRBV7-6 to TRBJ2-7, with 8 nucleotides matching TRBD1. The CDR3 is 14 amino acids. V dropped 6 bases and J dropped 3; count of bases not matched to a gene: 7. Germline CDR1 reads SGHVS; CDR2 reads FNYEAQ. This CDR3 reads CASSFGTGDYEQYF. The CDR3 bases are TGTGCCAGCAGTTTTGGGACAGGTGACTACGAGCAGTACTTC.

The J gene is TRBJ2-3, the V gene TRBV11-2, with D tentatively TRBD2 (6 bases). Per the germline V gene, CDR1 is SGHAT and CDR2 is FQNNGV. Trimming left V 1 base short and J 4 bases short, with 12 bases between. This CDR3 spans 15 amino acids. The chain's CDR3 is CASSLGLTSPDTQYF. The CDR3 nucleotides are TGTGCCAGCAGCTTAGGCTTAACTAGCCCAGATACGCAGTATTTT.

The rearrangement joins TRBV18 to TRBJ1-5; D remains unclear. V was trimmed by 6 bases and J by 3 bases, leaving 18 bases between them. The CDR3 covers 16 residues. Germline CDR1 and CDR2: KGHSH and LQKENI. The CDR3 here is CASSDRRGITNQPQHF. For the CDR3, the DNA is TGTGCCAGCTCCGACCGGAGAGGAATAACCAATCAGCCCCAGCATTTT.

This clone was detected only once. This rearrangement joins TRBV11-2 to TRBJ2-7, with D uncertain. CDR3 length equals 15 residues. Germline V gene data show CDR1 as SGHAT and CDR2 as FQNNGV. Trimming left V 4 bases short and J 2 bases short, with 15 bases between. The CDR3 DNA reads TGTGCCAGCAGCTCCGCCAAGGGTAGAGCCTACGAGCAGTACTTC. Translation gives CASSSAKGRAYEQYF.

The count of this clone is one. The CDR3 is CATSDLGGNEQYF. The CDR3 region has the DNA TGTGCCACCAGTGATTTGGGAGGAAATGAGCAGTACTTC. This chain joins TRBV24-1 and TRBJ2-7, with a weak D call TRBD2 (5 bases). The CDR3 totals 13 residues. Looked up from germline, CDR1 is KGHDR and CDR2 is SFDVKD. Trimming cost V 0 bases and J 7 bases, with 9 bases left between them.

The CDR3 DNA reads as TGTGCCAGCAGCCCTCGAACAGGGGACACCGGGGAGCTGTTTTTT. The encoded protein is CASSPRTGDTGELFF. The rearrangement uses TRBV4-2 and TRBJ2-2; 7 nucleotides line up with TRBD1. Germline lookup yields CDR1 LGHNA and CDR2 YNFKEQ. The CDR3 spans 15 residues. V shed 4 bases, J shed 3 bases, and the junction held 5 bases outside the gene matches.

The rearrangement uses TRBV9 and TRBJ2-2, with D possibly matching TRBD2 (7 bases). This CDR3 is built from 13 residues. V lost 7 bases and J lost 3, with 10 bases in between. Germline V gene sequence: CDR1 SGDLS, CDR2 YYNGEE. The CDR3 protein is CASGGADTGELFF. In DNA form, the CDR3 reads TGTGCCAGCGGGGGGGCCGACACCGGGGAGCTGTTTTTT.

CDR3 in amino acids: CASSDRTANYGYTF. The DNA for the CDR3 is TGTGCCAGCAGTGATAGGACAGCTAACTATGGCTACACCTTC. The rearrangement joins TRBV2 to TRBJ1-2; a possible D gene is TRBD1 (6 bases). Per germline, CDR1 SNHLY and CDR2 FYNNEI. V lost 3 bases, J lost 0 bases, and 8 bases lay in between. This CDR3 contains 14 residues. Combining the CDR3 with reference TRBV2 and TRBJ1-2 gives the whole variable domain EPEVTQTPSHQVTQMGQEVILRCVPISNHLYFYWYRQILGQKVEFLVSFYNNEISEKSEIFDDQFSVERPDGSNFTLKIRSTKLEDSAMYFCASSDRTANYGYTFGSGTRLTVV.

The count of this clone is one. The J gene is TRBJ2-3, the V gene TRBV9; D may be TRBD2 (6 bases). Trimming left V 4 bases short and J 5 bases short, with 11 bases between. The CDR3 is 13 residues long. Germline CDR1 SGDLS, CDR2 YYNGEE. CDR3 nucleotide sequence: TGTGCCAGCAGCCCGCGGGACCGAGATACGCAGTATTTT. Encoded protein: CASSPRDRDTQYF.